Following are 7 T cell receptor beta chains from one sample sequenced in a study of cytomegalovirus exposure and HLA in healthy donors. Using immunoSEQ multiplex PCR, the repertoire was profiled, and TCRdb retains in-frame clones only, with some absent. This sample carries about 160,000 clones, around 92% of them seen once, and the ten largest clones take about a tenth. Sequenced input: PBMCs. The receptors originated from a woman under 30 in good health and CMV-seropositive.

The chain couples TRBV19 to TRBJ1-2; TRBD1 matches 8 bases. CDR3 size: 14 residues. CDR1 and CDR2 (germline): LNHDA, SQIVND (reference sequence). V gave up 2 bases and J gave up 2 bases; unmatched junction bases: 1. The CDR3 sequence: CASSIRDRNYGYTF. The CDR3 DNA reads TGTGCCAGTAGTATAAGGGACAGGAACTATGGCTACACCTTC.

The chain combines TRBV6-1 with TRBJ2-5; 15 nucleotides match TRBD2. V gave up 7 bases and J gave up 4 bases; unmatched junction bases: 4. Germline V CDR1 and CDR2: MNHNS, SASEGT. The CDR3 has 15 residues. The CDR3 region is CASTGLAGGRETQYF. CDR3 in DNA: TGTGCCAGCACCGGACTAGCGGGAGGGCGAGAGACCCAGTACTTC.

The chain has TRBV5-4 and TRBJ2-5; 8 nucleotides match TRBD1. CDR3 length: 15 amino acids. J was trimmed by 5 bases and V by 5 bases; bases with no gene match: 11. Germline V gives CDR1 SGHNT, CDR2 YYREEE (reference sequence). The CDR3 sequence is CASRSATGATETQYF. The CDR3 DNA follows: TGTGCCAGCAGATCCGCGACAGGGGCTACGGAGACCCAGTACTTC.

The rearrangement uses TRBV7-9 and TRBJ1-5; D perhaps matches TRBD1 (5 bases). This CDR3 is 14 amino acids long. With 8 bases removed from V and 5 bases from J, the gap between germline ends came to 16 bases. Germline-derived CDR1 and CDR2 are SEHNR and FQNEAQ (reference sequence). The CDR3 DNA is TGTGCCAGCCGGCCGCAGGGCGAGGATCAGCCCCAGCATTTT. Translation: CASRPQGEDQPQHF.

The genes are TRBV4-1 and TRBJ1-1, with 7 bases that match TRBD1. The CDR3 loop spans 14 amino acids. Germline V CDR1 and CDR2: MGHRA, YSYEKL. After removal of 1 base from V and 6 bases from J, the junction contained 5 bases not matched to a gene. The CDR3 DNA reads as TGCGCCAGCAGCCAAGTCCAGGGGGTCGCTGAAGCTTTCTTT. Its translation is CASSQVQGVAEAFF.

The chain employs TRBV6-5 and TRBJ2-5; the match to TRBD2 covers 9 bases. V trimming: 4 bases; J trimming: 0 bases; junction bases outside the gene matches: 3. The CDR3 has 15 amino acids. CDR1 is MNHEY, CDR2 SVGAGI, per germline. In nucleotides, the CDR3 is TGTGCCAGCAGTTCCAGCGGGGGGTACCAAGAGACCCAGTACTTC. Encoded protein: CASSSSGGYQETQYF.

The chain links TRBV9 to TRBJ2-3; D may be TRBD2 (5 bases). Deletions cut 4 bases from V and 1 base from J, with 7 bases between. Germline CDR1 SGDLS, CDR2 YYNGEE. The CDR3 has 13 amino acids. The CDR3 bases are TGTGCCAGCAGCTTGGGAGGCACAGATACGCAGTATTTT. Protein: CASSLGGTDTQYF.